Each of the 23 T cell receptor beta chains below was sequenced from the same sample in a study of blood T cell repertoires in COVID-19. The method was immunoSEQ multiplex PCR; TCRdb's version includes in-frame clones alone and lacks a portion of them. This table holds 250,000 or so clones, roughly 87% found once. Sample: peripheral blood. These receptor sequences come from a woman aged 25-40 years with acute or convalescent COVID-19.

The chain recombines TRBV18 with TRBJ2-7; 9 bases are a match to TRBD1. This CDR3 comprises 15 residues. Trimming took 0 bases from V and 3 from J; bases not matched to a gene: 3. The germline V gene encodes CDR1 KGHSH and CDR2 LQKENI. Here the CDR3 reads CASSPPRQGGYEQYF. The CDR3 bases are TGTGCCAGCTCACCACCGAGACAGGGGGGCTACGAGCAGTACTTC. Looking up the rest from reference TRBV18 and TRBJ2-7 gives the full variable domain: NAGVMQNPRHLVRRRGQEARLRCSPMKGHSHVYWYRQLPEEGLKFMVYLQKENIIDESGMPKERFSAEFPKEGPSILRIQQVVRGDSAAYFCASSPPRQGGYEQYFGPGTRLTVT.

This chain connects TRBV12-3 or TRBV12-4 to TRBJ1-1, with a possible D match to TRBD1 (5 bases). Between the trimmed V and J ends, which lost 7 bases and 4 bases, there was a span of 13 bases. CDR3 size: 13 residues. The CDR3 DNA reads TGTGCCAGCACCAAGGGGCAGGGCACTGAAGCTTTCTTT. Translated: CASTKGQGTEAFF.

J is TRBJ1-3 and V is TRBV2; D gene ambiguous. Germline V gives CDR1 SNHLY, CDR2 FYNNEI. The CDR3 contains 14 residues. The ends were cut back, 2 bases at V and 4 bases at J, with 9 bases in the middle. CDR3 protein: CASSENWAGNTIYF. The CDR3 DNA reads as TGTGCCAGCAGTGAAAATTGGGCAGGAAACACCATATATTTT.

This chain joins TRBV5-4 and TRBJ2-1; tentatively, D is TRBD2 (5 bases). The V and J ends lost 7 bases and 6 bases respectively, with 17 bases between them. CDR1 and CDR2 from the germline V gene are SGHNT and YYREEE (reference sequence). The CDR3 has 14 amino acids. The CDR3 reads CASLGGPATNEQFF. The DNA for the CDR3 is TGTGCCAGCTTAGGCGGGCCCGCCACCAATGAGCAGTTCTTC. Full variable domain (outside the CDR3, taken from reference TRBV5-4 and TRBJ2-1): ETGVTQSPTHLIKTRGQQVTLRCSSQSGHNTVSWYQQALGQGPQFIFQYYREEENGRGNFPPRFSGLQFPNYSSELNVNALELDDSALYLCASLGGPATNEQFFGPGTRLTVL.

V usage is TRBV9 and J usage is TRBJ2-1; TRBD2 matches at 13 bases. The trim removed 3 bases at V and 7 bases at J, leaving 10 bases unmatched. This CDR3 region has 17 residues. CDR1 and CDR2 (germline): SGDLS, YYNGEE. CDR3 DNA: TGTGCCAGCAGCGATAGCCAGGGACTAGCGGGACGGAATGAGCAGTTCTTC. This translates into CASSDSQGLAGRNEQFF.

J is TRBJ1-2 and V is TRBV19, with D tentatively TRBD1 (5 bases). Per the germline V gene, CDR1 is LNHDA and CDR2 is SQIVND (reference sequence). The CDR3 contains 14 residues. Trimming removed 4 bases at V and 1 base at J, with 10 bases between. The CDR3 loop is CASSNTGVNYGYTF. As DNA, the CDR3 is TGTGCCAGTAGTAATACAGGTGTTAACTATGGCTACACCTTC. The variable domain in full, with the rest retrieved from reference TRBV19 and TRBJ1-2, is DGGITQSPKYLFRKEGQNVTLSCEQNLNHDAMYWYRQDPGQGLRLIYYSQIVNDFQKGDIAEGYSVSREKKESFPLTVTSAQKNPTAFYLCASSNTGVNYGYTFGSGTRLTVV.

The chain joins TRBV6-5 to TRBJ1-2, with 9 bases that match TRBD1. V was clipped by 6 bases and J by 4 bases; unmatched bases: 6. The CDR3 is 14 residues long. CDR1 and CDR2 (germline): MNHEY, SVGAGI. The chain's CDR3 is CASRRQGDGYGYTF. The CDR3 nucleotides are TGTGCCAGCAGGCGACAGGGGGACGGCTATGGCTACACCTTC.

This chain uses TRBV4-3 with TRBJ2-3; D unclear. In germline, CDR1 is LGHNA, CDR2 YSLEER. Trimming stripped 1 base from V and 9 bases from J, with 11 bases between. The CDR3 is 13 residues long. This CDR3 reads CASSQGGTQTQYF. CDR3 sequence (DNA): TGCGCCAGCAGCCAAGGTGGCACCCAAACGCAGTATTTT.

The V and J genes are TRBV5-5 and TRBJ2-7, with 7 bases aligning to TRBD1. The germline gives CDR1 SGHKS, CDR2 YYEKEE (reference sequence). The CDR3 has 14 amino acids. J lost 0 bases, V lost 7 bases, and 7 bases had no gene match. The CDR3: CASRYRDSSYEQYF. The CDR3 DNA follows: TGTGCCAGCCGCTACAGGGACAGCTCCTACGAGCAGTACTTC.

CDR3 DNA: TGTGCCTGGAGCGAGTCGGCGGGCGAGCAGTACTTC. As protein: CAWSESAGEQYF. The chain links TRBV30 to TRBJ2-7; D perhaps matches TRBD2 (5 bases). This CDR3 region has 12 residues. Germline V CDR1 and CDR2: GTSNPN, SVGIG (reference sequence). The V gene lost 3 bases and the J gene lost 6 bases, with 12 bases spanning the gap.

The chain links TRBV21-1 to TRBJ1-6; the table's D gene call, TRBD1, was not cross checked with the DNA. TRBV21-1 is marked as a pseudogene. The CDR3 totals 16 residues. The CDR3 nucleotides are TGTGCCAGCAGCAAAGACCCGACAGGGCACAATTCACCCCTCCACTTT. Translating gives CASSKDPTGHNSPLHF.

The rearrangement uses TRBV5-8 and TRBJ2-3, with TRBD2 matching over 13 bases. Germline CDR1 is SGHTS and CDR2 is YDEGEE. Trimming at V came to 3 bases and at J to 3 bases, leaving 7 bases not matched to a gene. The CDR3 totals 17 residues. The CDR3 region is CASSSYGLAGVTDTQYF. The CDR3 DNA is TGTGCCAGCAGCTCCTACGGACTAGCGGGAGTAACAGATACGCAGTATTTT. Full variable domain (outside the CDR3, taken from reference TRBV5-8 and TRBJ2-3): EAGVTQSPTHLIKTRGQQATLRCSPISGHTSVYWYQQALGLGLQFLLWYDEGEERNRGNFPPRFSGRQFPNYSSELNVNALELEDSALYLCASSSYGLAGVTDTQYFGPGTRLTVL.

The CDR3 DNA follows: TGTGCCAGCAGCTACGGTAGCGGACTGATCAGGTACGAGCAGTACTTC. Protein product: CASSYGSGLIRYEQYF. This chain uses TRBV13 with TRBJ2-7, with D possibly being TRBD2 (6 bases). The germline V and J ends were trimmed by 4 bases and 4 bases, with 20 bases remaining between them. The germline CDR1 and CDR2 sequences are PRHDT and FYEKMQ (reference sequence). This CDR3 region has 16 residues.

The V and J genes are TRBV19 and TRBJ2-7; the D gene is possibly TRBD2 (6 bases). This CDR3 is 14 amino acids long. Germline V CDR1 and CDR2: LNHDA, SQIVND (reference sequence). Trimming pared 2 bases from V and 5 bases from J, leaving 13 bases between. The CDR3 sequence: CASSIIGSSHEQYF. CDR3 DNA sequence: TGTGCCAGTAGTATAATCGGGAGTTCCCACGAGCAGTACTTC.

This clone was found once. This chain joins TRBV19 and TRBJ1-2; possibly TRBD1 for D (5 bases). The length of the CDR3 is 14 residues. Germline values: CDR1 LNHDA, CDR2 SQIVND (reference sequence). Trimming took 1 base from V and 4 from J, leaving 10 bases between them. The CDR3 sequence: CASSIGQGGYGYTF. In DNA, the CDR3 is TGTGCCAGTAGTATAGGGCAGGGTGGCTATGGCTACACCTTC.

V is TRBV7-9 and J is TRBJ2-7; 7 bases match TRBD1. CDR3 length: 14 residues. Germline V gene sequence: CDR1 SEHNR, CDR2 FQNEAQ (reference sequence). Trimming took 3 bases from V and 3 from J; bases not matched to a gene: 5. The CDR3 sequence: CASSLTTGVYEQYF. CDR3 coding DNA: TGTGCCAGCAGCTTGACCACAGGGGTCTACGAGCAGTACTTC.

Written as DNA, the CDR3 is TGTGCCAGCAGCAAATTATTCGTAGTGACAGGGAAAATTTACAATGAGCAGTTCTTC. The encoded protein is CASSKLFVVTGKIYNEQFF. The chain joins TRBV21-1 to TRBJ2-1; the table gives TRBD1 as D, unverified against the DNA. TRBV21-1 is designated a pseudogene. The CDR3 has 19 residues.

This chain uses TRBV12-3 or TRBV12-4 with TRBJ2-5; D not certain. The CDR3 has 13 amino acids. The V end lost 5 bases, the J end lost 5 bases, and 12 bases lay between the germline ends. CDR3 sequence reads: CASSTRSGETQYF. The CDR3 DNA reads as TGTGCCAGCAGTACTCGATCCGGGGAGACCCAGTACTTC.

The chain recombines TRBV14 with TRBJ2-1; D is possibly TRBD2 (6 bases). This CDR3 has 16 amino acids. V lost 0 bases and J lost 1, with 10 bases in between. Germline values: CDR1 SGHDN, CDR2 FVKESK. CDR3 sequence reads: CASSQDHGGSYNEQFF. The CDR3 DNA is TGTGCCAGCAGCCAAGATCACGGGGGTTCCTACAATGAGCAGTTCTTC.

This chain links TRBV7-9 with TRBJ1-3, with D possibly being TRBD1 (5 bases). This CDR3 region has 15 residues. Trimming pared 5 bases from V and 4 bases from J, leaving 15 bases between. In germline, CDR1 is SEHNR, CDR2 FQNEAQ (reference sequence). DNA of the CDR3: TGTGCCAGCAGCCCCGAAGGGGTACCGGGAAACACCATATATTTT. Protein product: CASSPEGVPGNTIYF.

The V gene is TRBV25-1, the J gene TRBJ1-1; D gene unclear. CDR3 length: 12 residues. V lost 6 bases and J lost 7, with 12 bases in between. Germline CDR1 and CDR2: MGHDK and SYGVNS. The CDR3 coding sequence is TGTGCCAGCAGCCGACTGGGAGATGAAGCTTTCTTT. It is translated as CASSRLGDEAFF.

The gene calls are TRBV6-6 and TRBJ2-2, with a tentative D call TRBD1 (5 bases). V was shortened by 6 bases and J by 7 bases, with 9 bases between the two germline ends. The CDR3 sequence is 12 residues long. Germline CDR1 and CDR2: MNHNY and SVGAGI (reference sequence). The DNA for the CDR3 is TGTGCCAGCAGCCGTCAGGGCGGGGAGCTGTTTTTT. Amino acid sequence: CASSRQGGELFF.

This clone was recorded only once. V usage is TRBV6-2 or TRBV6-3 and J usage is TRBJ2-1; possible D gene TRBD2, 5 bases. CDR1 is MNHEY and CDR2 is SVGEGT in the germline V gene. V lost 5 bases to trimming and J lost 7 bases, with 9 bases between them. The CDR3 extends over 12 amino acids. The CDR3: CASSTWTNEQFF. In DNA, the CDR3 is TGTGCCAGCAGTACTTGGACTAATGAGCAGTTCTTC.